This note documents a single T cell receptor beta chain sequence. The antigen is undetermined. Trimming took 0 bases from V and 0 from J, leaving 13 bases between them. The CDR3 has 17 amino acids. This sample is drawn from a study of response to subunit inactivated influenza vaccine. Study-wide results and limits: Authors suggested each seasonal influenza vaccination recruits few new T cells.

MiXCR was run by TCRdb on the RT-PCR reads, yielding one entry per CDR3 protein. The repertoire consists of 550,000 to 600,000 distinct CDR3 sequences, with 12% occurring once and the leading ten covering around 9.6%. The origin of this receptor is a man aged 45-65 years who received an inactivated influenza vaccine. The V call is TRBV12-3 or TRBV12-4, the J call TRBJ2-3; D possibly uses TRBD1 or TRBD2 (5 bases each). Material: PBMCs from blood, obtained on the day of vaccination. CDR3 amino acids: CASSLAVIWGSTDTQYF. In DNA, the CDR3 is TGTGCCAGCAGTTTAGCTGTGATATGGGGGAGCACAGATACGCAGTATTTT.